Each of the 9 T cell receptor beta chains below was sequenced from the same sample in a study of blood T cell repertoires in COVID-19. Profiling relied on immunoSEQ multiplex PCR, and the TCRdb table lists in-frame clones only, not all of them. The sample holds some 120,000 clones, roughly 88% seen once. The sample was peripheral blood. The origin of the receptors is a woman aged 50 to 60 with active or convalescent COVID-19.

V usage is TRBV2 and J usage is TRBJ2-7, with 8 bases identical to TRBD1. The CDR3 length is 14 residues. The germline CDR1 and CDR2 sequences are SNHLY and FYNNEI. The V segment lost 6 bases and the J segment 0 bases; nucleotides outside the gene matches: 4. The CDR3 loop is CASRRQGSSYEQYF. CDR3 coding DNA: TGTGCCAGCAGGAGACAGGGGAGCTCCTACGAGCAGTACTTC.

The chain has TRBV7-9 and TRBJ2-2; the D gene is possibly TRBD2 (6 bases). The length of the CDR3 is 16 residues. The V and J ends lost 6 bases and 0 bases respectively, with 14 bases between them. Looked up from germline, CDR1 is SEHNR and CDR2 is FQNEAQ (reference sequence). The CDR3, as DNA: TGTGCCAGCAGACCTCCCGGGACTCCGAACACCGGGGAGCTGTTTTTT. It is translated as CASRPPGTPNTGELFF.

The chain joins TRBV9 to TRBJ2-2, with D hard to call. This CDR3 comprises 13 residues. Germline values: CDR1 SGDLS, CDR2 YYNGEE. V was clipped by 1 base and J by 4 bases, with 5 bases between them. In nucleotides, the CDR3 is TGTGCCAGCAGCGTAAGGAGCACCGGGGAGCTGTTTTTT. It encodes CASSVRSTGELFF.

This CDR3 is CASSIGLAVYNEQFF. For the CDR3, the DNA is TGTGCCAGTAGTATAGGACTAGCGGTTTACAATGAGCAGTTCTTC. The chain recombines TRBV19 with TRBJ2-1; 9 positions match TRBD2. This CDR3 has 15 amino acids. Germline V gene lookup returns CDR1 LNHDA and CDR2 SQIVND (reference sequence). J lost 4 bases, V lost 1 base, and 2 bases had no gene match.

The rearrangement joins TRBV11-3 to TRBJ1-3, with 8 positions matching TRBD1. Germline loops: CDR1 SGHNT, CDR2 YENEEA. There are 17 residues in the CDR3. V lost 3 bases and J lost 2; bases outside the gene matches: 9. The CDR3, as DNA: TGTGCCAGCAGCTTGTGGACAGGGAACTCCACTGGAAACACCATATATTTT. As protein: CASSLWTGNSTGNTIYF.

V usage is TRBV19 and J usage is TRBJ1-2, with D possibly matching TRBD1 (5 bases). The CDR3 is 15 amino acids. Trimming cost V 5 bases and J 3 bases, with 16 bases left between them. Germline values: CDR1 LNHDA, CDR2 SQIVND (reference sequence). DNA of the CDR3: TGTGCCAGTAGTTCCCCGAGGGAGGGGCACTATGGCTACACCTTC. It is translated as CASSSPREGHYGYTF.

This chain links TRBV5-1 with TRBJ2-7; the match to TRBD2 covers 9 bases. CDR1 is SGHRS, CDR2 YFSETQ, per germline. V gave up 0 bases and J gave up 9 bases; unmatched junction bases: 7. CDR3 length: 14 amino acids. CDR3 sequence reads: CASSLGLADRRQYF. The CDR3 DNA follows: TGCGCCAGCAGCTTGGGACTAGCGGACAGAAGGCAGTACTTC.

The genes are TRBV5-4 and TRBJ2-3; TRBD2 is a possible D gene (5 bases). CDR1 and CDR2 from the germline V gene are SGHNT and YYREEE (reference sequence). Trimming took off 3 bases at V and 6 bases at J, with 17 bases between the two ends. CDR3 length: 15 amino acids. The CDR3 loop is CASSSRLLARDTQYF. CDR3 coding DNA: TGTGCCAGCAGCTCACGGTTGCTAGCTAGGGATACGCAGTATTTT.

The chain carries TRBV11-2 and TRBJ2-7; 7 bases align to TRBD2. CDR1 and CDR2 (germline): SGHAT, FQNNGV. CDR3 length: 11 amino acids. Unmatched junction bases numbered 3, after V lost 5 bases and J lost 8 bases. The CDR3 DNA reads TGTGCCAGCAGCCAGGGAGGGCAGCAGTACTTC. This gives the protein CASSQGGQQYF.